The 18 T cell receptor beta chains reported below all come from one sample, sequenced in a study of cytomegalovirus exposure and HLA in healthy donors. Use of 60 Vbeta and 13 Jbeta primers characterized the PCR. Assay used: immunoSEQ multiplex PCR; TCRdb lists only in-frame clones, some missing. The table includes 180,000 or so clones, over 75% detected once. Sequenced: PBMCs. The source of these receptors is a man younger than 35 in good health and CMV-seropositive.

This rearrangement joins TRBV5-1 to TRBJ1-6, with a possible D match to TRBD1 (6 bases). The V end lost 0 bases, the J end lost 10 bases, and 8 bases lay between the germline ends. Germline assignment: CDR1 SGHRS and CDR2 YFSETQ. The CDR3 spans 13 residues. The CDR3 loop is CASSLETGSPLHF. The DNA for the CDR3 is TGCGCCAGCAGCTTGGAGACAGGATCACCCCTCCACTTT.

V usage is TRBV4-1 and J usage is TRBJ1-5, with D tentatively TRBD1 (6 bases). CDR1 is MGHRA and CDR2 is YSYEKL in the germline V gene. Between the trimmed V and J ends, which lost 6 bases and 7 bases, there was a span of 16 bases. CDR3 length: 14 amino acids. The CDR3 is CASSLIVRGQPQHF. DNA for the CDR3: TGCGCCAGCAGTTTAATCGTCAGGGGCCAGCCCCAGCATTTT.

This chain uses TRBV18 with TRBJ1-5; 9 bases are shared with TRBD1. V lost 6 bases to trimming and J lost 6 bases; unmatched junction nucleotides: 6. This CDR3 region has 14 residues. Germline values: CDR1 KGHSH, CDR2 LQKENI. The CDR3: CASSQDRGTQPQHF. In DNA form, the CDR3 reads TGTGCCAGCTCCCAAGACAGGGGGACTCAGCCCCAGCATTTT.

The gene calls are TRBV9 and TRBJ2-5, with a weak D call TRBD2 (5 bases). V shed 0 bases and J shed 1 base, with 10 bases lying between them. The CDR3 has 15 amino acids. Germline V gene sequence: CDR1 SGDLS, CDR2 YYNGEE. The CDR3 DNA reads TGTGCCAGCAGCGTAGAAGCTAGCTTCCAAGAGACCCAGTACTTC. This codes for CASSVEASFQETQYF.

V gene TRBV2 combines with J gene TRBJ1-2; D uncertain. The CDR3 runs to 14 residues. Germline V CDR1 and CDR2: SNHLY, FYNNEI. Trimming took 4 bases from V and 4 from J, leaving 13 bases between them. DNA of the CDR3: TGTGCCAGCAGTGCAACGGCGGAGGGCTATGGCTACACCTTC. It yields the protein CASSATAEGYGYTF.

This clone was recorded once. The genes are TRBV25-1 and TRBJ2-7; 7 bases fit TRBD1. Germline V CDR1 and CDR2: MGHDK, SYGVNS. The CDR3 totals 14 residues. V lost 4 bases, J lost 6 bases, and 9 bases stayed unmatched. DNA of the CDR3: TGTGCCAGCAGTGCCCGAGACAGGGTAGGCGAGCAGTACTTC. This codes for CASSARDRVGEQYF.

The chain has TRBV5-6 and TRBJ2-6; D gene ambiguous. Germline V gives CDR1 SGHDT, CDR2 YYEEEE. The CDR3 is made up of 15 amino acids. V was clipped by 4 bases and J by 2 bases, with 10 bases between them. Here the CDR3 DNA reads TGTGCCAGCAGCATAAGTATAGCTGGGGCCAACGTCCTGACTTTC. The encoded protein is CASSISIAGANVLTF.

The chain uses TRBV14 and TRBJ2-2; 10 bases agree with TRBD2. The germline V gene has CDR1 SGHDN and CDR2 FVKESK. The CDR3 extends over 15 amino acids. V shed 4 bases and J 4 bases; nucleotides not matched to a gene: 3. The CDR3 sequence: CASSPSGGGTGELFF. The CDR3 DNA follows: TGTGCCAGCAGCCCGAGCGGGGGGGGCACCGGGGAGCTGTTTTTT.

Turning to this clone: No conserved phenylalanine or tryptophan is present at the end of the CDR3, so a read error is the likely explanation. The CDR3 sequence: CASSFSPDSPLHL. The CDR3 DNA reads TGTGCCAGCAGTTTTTCCCCGGACTCACCCCTCCACCTT. V is TRBV27 and J is TRBJ1-6; D is unclear. The CDR3 contains 13 residues. Germline-derived CDR1 and CDR2 are MNHEY and SMNVEV (reference sequence). Trimming stripped 3 bases from V and 10 bases from J, with 10 bases between.

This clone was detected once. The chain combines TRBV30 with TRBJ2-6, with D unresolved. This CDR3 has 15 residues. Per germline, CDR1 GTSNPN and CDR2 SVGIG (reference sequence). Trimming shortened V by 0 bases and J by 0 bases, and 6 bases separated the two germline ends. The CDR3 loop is CAWSVWASGANVLTF. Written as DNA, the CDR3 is TGTGCCTGGAGTGTGTGGGCCTCTGGGGCCAACGTCCTGACTTTC.

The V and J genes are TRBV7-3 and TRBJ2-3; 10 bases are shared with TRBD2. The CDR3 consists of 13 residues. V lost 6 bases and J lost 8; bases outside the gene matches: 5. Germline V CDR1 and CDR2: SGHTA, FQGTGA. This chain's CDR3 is CASRALAGSTQYF. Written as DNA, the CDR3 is TGTGCCAGCAGGGCACTAGCGGGGAGTACGCAGTATTTT.

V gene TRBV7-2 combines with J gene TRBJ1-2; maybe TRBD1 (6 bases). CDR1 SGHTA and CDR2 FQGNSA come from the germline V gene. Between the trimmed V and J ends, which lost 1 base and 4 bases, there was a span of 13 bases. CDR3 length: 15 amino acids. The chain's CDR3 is CASSLVADRTYGYTF. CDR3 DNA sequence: TGTGCCAGCAGCTTAGTTGCAGACAGGACCTATGGCTACACCTTC.

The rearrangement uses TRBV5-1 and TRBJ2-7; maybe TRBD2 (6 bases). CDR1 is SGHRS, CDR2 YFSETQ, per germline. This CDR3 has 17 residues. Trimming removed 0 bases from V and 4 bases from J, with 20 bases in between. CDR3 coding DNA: TGCGCCAGCAGCTTGGCCACGCAGGAACTAGCCGGGTACGAGCAGTACTTC. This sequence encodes CASSLATQELAGYEQYF.

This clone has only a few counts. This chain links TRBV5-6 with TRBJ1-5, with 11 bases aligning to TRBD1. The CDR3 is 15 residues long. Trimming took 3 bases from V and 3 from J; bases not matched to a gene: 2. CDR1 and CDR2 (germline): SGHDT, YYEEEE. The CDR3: CASSSDRGLNQPQHF. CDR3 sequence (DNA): TGTGCCAGCAGCTCGGACAGGGGGCTCAATCAGCCCCAGCATTTT.

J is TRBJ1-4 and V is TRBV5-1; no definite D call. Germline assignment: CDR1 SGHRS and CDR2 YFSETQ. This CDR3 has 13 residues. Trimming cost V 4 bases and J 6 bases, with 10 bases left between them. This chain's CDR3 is CASSQTPDEKLFF. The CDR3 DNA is TGCGCCAGCAGCCAAACGCCGGATGAAAAACTGTTTTTT.

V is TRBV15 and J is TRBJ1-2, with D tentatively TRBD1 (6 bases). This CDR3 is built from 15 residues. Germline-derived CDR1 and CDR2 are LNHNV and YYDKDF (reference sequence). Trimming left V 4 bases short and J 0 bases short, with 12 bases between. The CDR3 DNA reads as TGTGCCACCAGCACCCGACAGGAAACTAACTATGGCTACACCTTC. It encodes CATSTRQETNYGYTF.

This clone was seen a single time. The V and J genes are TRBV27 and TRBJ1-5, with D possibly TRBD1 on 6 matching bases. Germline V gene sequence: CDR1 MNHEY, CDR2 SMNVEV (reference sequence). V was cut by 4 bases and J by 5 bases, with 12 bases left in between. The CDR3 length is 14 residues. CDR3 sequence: CASSSMGAYQPQHF. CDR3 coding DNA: TGTGCCAGCAGTTCTATGGGGGCTTATCAGCCCCAGCATTTT.

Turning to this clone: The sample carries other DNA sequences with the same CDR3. The CDR3 bases are TGTGCCAGCAGAGTGACAGGGGACCGTAATTCACCCCTCCACTTT. This translates into CASRVTGDRNSPLHF. The rearrangement uses TRBV27 and TRBJ1-6; 8 bases align to TRBD1. CDR3 length: 15 residues. Germline CDR1 is MNHEY and CDR2 is SMNVEV (reference sequence). The V gene end was trimmed by 6 bases and the J gene end by 6 bases; junction bases not matched to a gene: 7.